A single sample is the source of the 14 T cell receptor beta chains below, sequenced in a study of blood T cell repertoires in COVID-19 (dated by TCRdb to the early 2020s). The method was the immunoSEQ multiplex PCR assay. The source is immuneACCESS, and TCRdb retained only in-frame sequences with V and J called. Part of the clones is not carried over; for the studies checked, unresolved V genes explain less than half of this, and the remainder is unexplained. The table for this sample lists 200,000 to 250,000 clones; roughly 85% of them were counted only once. Approximately 3.8% of the sample rests with the top ten. The specimen sequenced was peripheral blood. These receptor sequences come from a woman older than 75 with acute or convalescent COVID-19.

The V and J genes are TRBV10-1 and TRBJ2-3; a possible D gene is TRBD2 (6 bases). This CDR3 comprises 16 residues. From germline, CDR1 is WNHNN and CDR2 SYGVQD (reference sequence). V dropped 4 bases and J dropped 0 bases, with 14 bases sitting between them. CDR3 sequence reads: CASSGWGGASTDTQYF. For the CDR3, the DNA is TGCGCCAGCAGTGGGTGGGGCGGGGCGAGCACAGATACGCAGTATTTT.

This clone was recorded once. J is TRBJ1-2 and V is TRBV7-2; maybe TRBD1 (5 bases). Germline CDR1 reads SGHTA; CDR2 reads FQGNSA. The CDR3 sequence is 16 residues long. The germline V and J ends were trimmed by 0 bases and 5 bases, with 16 bases remaining between them. CDR3 nucleotides: TGTGCCAGCAGCTTAGCGCCGGCCAGGACAACTTATGGCTACACCTTC. It yields the protein CASSLAPARTTYGYTF.

The J gene is TRBJ1-3, the V gene TRBV3-1 (or the pseudogene TRBV3-2); a weak D match, TRBD1 (5 bases). CDR1 and CDR2 from the germline V gene are LGHDT and YNNKEL (reference sequence). V lost 0 bases, J lost 4 bases, and 10 bases lay in between. CDR3 length: 15 amino acids. CDR3 DNA: TGTGCCAGCAGCCAAGATACGGGGGACGGAAACACCATATATTTT. Amino acid sequence: CASSQDTGDGNTIYF.

V is TRBV3-1 (or the pseudogene TRBV3-2) and J is TRBJ2-5; 15 nucleotides match TRBD2. Germline loops: CDR1 LGHDT, CDR2 YNNKEL (reference sequence). CDR3 length equals 15 residues. V gave up 6 bases and J gave up 5 bases; unmatched junction bases: 4. CDR3 amino acids: CASRDGLAGGETQYF. As DNA, the CDR3 is TGTGCCAGCAGGGACGGACTAGCGGGGGGGGAGACCCAGTACTTC.

The rearrangement joins TRBV28 to TRBJ1-1, with 7 bases fitting TRBD1. The ends lost 2 bases at V and 4 bases at J; junction bases unmatched: 1. The germline CDR1 and CDR2 sequences are MDHEN and SYDVKM. The CDR3 is made up of 13 amino acids. The CDR3 nucleotides read TGTGCCAGCAGTTTAAGGGGGCCCACTGAAGCTTTCTTT. Encoded protein: CASSLRGPTEAFF.

The chain is built from TRBV5-1 and TRBJ1-2, with D perhaps TRBD1 (5 bases). V shed 7 bases and J shed 4 bases, with 20 bases lying between them. The CDR3 is 15 residues long. Germline loops: CDR1 SGHRS, CDR2 YFSETQ. In nucleotides, the CDR3 is TGCGCCAGCGGAGTGGGGGGTGTTGCGATCTATGGCTACACCTTC. It yields the protein CASGVGGVAIYGYTF.

The CDR3 DNA is TGTGCCAGCTCACCACCGGCGGGGGGCAGGAACGAGCAGTACTTC. Translating it yields CASSPPAGGRNEQYF. This chain links TRBV18 with TRBJ2-7; TRBD2 matches 8 bases. The CDR3 length is 15 residues. Per germline, CDR1 KGHSH and CDR2 LQKENI. V gave up 0 bases and J gave up 5 bases; unmatched junction bases: 6.

J is TRBJ2-2 and V is TRBV7-2; 8 positions match TRBD1. Germline loops: CDR1 SGHTA, CDR2 FQGNSA. This CDR3 has 16 residues. With 1 base clipped from V and 7 bases from J, the junction kept 8 bases outside the gene matches. CDR3 nucleotides: TGTGCCAGCAGCTTAGTGCCCAGGGGGCGAATCGGGGAGCTGTTTTTT. Translated, it gives CASSLVPRGRIGELFF.

This rearrangement joins TRBV7-9 to TRBJ1-1, with D unresolved. V shed 6 bases and J shed 0 bases, with 8 bases lying between them. The CDR3 loop spans 13 amino acids. Germline loops: CDR1 SEHNR, CDR2 FQNEAQ (reference sequence). The CDR3 DNA sequence: TGTGCCAGCAGTCAGATTATGAACACTGAAGCTTTCTTT. This encodes CASSQIMNTEAFF.

The chain joins TRBV11-2 to TRBJ2-1, with 12 bases fitting TRBD2. The germline gives CDR1 SGHAT, CDR2 FQNNGV. The CDR3 has 15 residues. The V segment lost 4 bases and the J segment 8 bases; nucleotides outside the gene matches: 6. CDR3 DNA sequence: TGTGCCAGCAGCTATCGGACTAGCGGGGCCGATGAGCAGTTCTTC. Its protein is CASSYRTSGADEQFF.

The chain carries TRBV24-1 and TRBJ2-7, with TRBD1 matching 9 bases. V lost 7 bases to trimming and J lost 5 bases; unmatched junction nucleotides: 5. CDR1 is KGHDR, CDR2 SFDVKD, per germline. CDR3 length equals 13 residues. In nucleotides, the CDR3 is TGTGCCACCAGACAGGGGGCGCTGGACGAGCAGTACTTC. It yields the protein CATRQGALDEQYF.

The chain couples TRBV19 to TRBJ2-5, with a weak D call TRBD1 (5 bases). The germline gives CDR1 LNHDA, CDR2 SQIVND (reference sequence). Trimming left V 1 base short and J 6 bases short, with 12 bases between. This CDR3 is built from 14 residues. The CDR3 loop is CASSIVGQGKTQYF. DNA for the CDR3: TGTGCCAGTAGTATAGTCGGGCAGGGTAAGACCCAGTACTTC.

A word on this clone: Other DNA sequences in this specimen translate into the identical CDR3. The chain carries TRBV2 and TRBJ1-5; 7 positions agree with TRBD1. The germline CDR1 and CDR2 sequences are SNHLY and FYNNEI. The ends lost 4 bases at V and 2 bases at J; junction bases unmatched: 2. CDR3 length: 14 residues. The CDR3 bases are TGTGCCAGCAGTGGAGACAGGGGCAATCAGCCCCAGCATTTT. This codes for CASSGDRGNQPQHF.

The rearrangement links TRBV5-6 to TRBJ2-5, with a weak D call TRBD1 (6 bases). V was pared by 4 bases and J by 2 bases, with 15 bases between. CDR1 is SGHDT, CDR2 YYEEEE, per germline. The length of the CDR3 is 15 residues. This CDR3 is CASSVSRQVQETQYF. CDR3 bases: TGTGCCAGCAGCGTCAGCCGACAGGTTCAAGAGACCCAGTACTTC.